The entry that follows covers one T cell receptor beta chain sequence. Its specificity is not known. Amplification used 60 Vbeta primers and 13 Jbeta primers. The protocol was immunoSEQ multiplex PCR, while the TCRdb copy is restricted to in-frame clones and leaves out a portion. The table records about 98,000 clones, roughly 80% of them present only once. The sample is drawn from a study of cytomegalovirus exposure and HLA in healthy donors. Findings and caveats of the study: As a later analysis showed, a missense DCLRE1C variant was linked to trimming of TCR beta V- and J-genes.

This clonotype originated in a man aged 60 to 69 in good health and CMV-seropositive. Sequencing used PBMCs.

CDR3 bases: TGTGCCAGCAGCGTTCAGACAGGGGGCTCTGGAAACACCATATATTTT. The encoded protein is CASSVQTGGSGNTIYF. The V gene is TRBV9, the J gene TRBJ1-3; 9 bases are shared with TRBD1. The germline V gene has CDR1 SGDLS and CDR2 YYNGEE. Losses at the gene ends were 2 bases for V and 0 bases for J; bases not matched to a gene: 3. This CDR3 is 16 amino acids long.